This T cell receptor beta chain was recovered during a study of shared clonotypes between healthy human individuals. Healthy and HIV-negative, the adult donors had no recent acute infections or vaccinations. Germline CDR1 is SGHTA and CDR2 is FQGNSA. There are 15 residues in the CDR3. Trimming removed 5 bases from V and 11 bases from J, with 22 bases in between. Approximately 220 ng DNA, about 28,000 T cell genomes, went into each sorted-subset replicate PCR. In the authors' methods: Without quality scores, immunoSEQ junctional reads could not be filtered like full-length reads. Libraries were prepared by immunoSEQ multiplex PCR; TCRdb keeps only in-frame clonotypes and omits some of them. V and J calls plus clone size are reproduced from that table; the DNA served to infer D and trimming. The table records a few million clones, 85% to 95% of them present only once.

Sequenced material: naive CD4+ T cells from PBMCs. As to subset: CD45RA+ positively selected. The chain combines TRBV7-2 with TRBJ1-5, with a tentative D call TRBD1 (6 bases). The clonotype comes from a man aged 18 to 29 in good health. Some clones in this sample may be carry-over from other donors' samples. The CDR3: CASSIRRAGVEAQHF. The CDR3 DNA reads TGTGCCAGCAGCATCAGGAGGGCAGGGGTTGAGGCCCAGCATTTT. The variable domain in full, with the rest retrieved from reference TRBV7-2 and TRBJ1-5, is GAGVSQSPSNKVTEKGKDVELRCDPISGHTALYWYRQSLGQGLEFLIYFQGNSAPDKSGLPSDRFSAERTGGSVSTLTIQRTQQEDSAVYLCASSIRRAGVEAQHFGDGTRLSIL.